The 8 T cell receptor beta chains listed next were all sequenced from one sample in a study of T-cell reconstitution after alpha-beta-depleted transplantation in children (dated by TCRdb to the mid-2010s). The treatment or condition label, as the study defines it: allogeneic hematopoietic cell transplantation with graft depleted of TCRalphabeta T cells and CD19 B cells. Preparation of the library involved PCR. This sample was sequenced with an Illumina HiSeq 2500. TCR libraries were prepared with molecular barcoding, using unique molecular identifiers to normalize TCRbeta repertoire quantification. The public reads were reprocessed in TCRdb via fastp at Q25 and MiXCR, keeping in-frame beta chains. Rows are unified per CDR3 protein, each entry keeping the most common DNA and genes. The sample table holds approximately 1,000,000 distinct CDR3 sequences, of which about 29% were seen once. The ten largest clones add up to 25% to 35% of the sample.

The source was PBMCs, mostly from graft donor cells, collected 360 days after TCRalphabeta/CD19-depleted stem cell transplant. The receptors come from a boy under two years old who had a stem cell transplant for SCID, so the T cells may come from the graft donor.

CDR3 nucleotide sequence: TGTGCCACCAGCAGAGAGCCTTATTACATTGATACTGAAGCTTTCTTT. It codes for CATSREPYYIDTEAFF. This rearrangement joins TRBV15 to TRBJ1-1; D is unclear. Germline assignment: CDR1 LNHNV and CDR2 YYDKDF (reference sequence). This CDR3 has 16 amino acids. V was pared by 0 bases and J by 5 bases, with 16 bases between.

This clonotype occurred a few times. The chain employs TRBV29-1 and TRBJ2-1; 8 bases fit TRBD1. CDR1 SQVTM and CDR2 ANQGSEA come from the germline V gene. V lost 7 bases, J lost 3 bases, and 20 bases stayed unmatched. The CDR3 totals 18 residues. CDR3 in amino acids: CSGNTGTGGVTSYNEQFF. CDR3 bases: TGCAGCGGCAATACCGGGACAGGAGGTGTTACCAGCTACAATGAGCAGTTCTTC.

Only a few counts were recorded for this clonotype. The V and J genes are TRBV5-5 and TRBJ1-1; D unresolved. This CDR3 has 13 amino acids. The V end was cut by 1 base, the J end by 2 bases, with 6 bases between. Looked up from germline, CDR1 is SGHKS and CDR2 is YYEKEE (reference sequence). The CDR3 DNA reads TGTGCCAGCAGCTTGTCGGATAACACTGAAGCTTTCTTT. Amino acid sequence: CASSLSDNTEAFF.

The gene calls are TRBV10-3 and TRBJ2-5, with TRBD2 identical over 8 bases. This CDR3 region has 14 residues. With V trimmed by 4 bases and J by 4 bases, 5 bases remained unmatched. Germline lookup yields CDR1 ENHRY and CDR2 SYGVKD. CDR3 protein: CAISATGGLETQYF. The CDR3 DNA reads TGTGCCATCAGTGCAACGGGGGGGCTAGAGACCCAGTACTTC.

This chain connects TRBV7-9 to TRBJ1-3, with 7 bases identical to TRBD1. The CDR3 runs 16 residues. The V segment lost 2 bases and the J segment 3 bases; nucleotides outside the gene matches: 7. Germline-derived CDR1 and CDR2 are SEHNR and FQNEAQ (reference sequence). CDR3 nucleotides: TGTGCCAGCAGCTTAAGCCCCGACAGGGATGGAAACACCATATATTTT. Translating it yields CASSLSPDRDGNTIYF.

This rearrangement joins TRBV14 to TRBJ2-5; possible D gene TRBD2, 6 bases. Looked up from germline, CDR1 is SGHDN and CDR2 is FVKESK. Trimming removed 2 bases from V and 3 bases from J, with 10 bases in between. This CDR3 spans 14 amino acids. CDR3 protein: CASSQFRGKETQYF. The CDR3 bases are TGTGCCAGCAGCCAATTCCGCGGGAAAGAGACCCAGTACTTC.

This clonotype was observed a handful of times. The chain combines TRBV4-2 with TRBJ2-7; 7 nucleotides line up with TRBD2. V lost 0 bases, J lost 2 bases, and 4 bases stayed unmatched. The germline CDR1 and CDR2 sequences are LGHNA and YNFKEQ. The CDR3 runs to 15 residues. Here the CDR3 reads CASSQEQRGTYEQYF. CDR3 coding DNA: TGTGCCAGCAGCCAAGAGCAGCGGGGCACCTACGAGCAGTACTTC.

There are a few counts of this clonotype. The J gene is TRBJ2-2, the V gene TRBV18; the D is unclear. The V end lost 4 bases, the J end lost 0 bases, and 9 bases lay between the germline ends. This CDR3 comprises 15 residues. Germline V gives CDR1 KGHSH, CDR2 LQKENI. CDR3: CASSRIRPNTGELFF. The CDR3 DNA sequence: TGTGCCAGCTCACGGATTCGACCGAACACCGGGGAGCTGTTTTTT.